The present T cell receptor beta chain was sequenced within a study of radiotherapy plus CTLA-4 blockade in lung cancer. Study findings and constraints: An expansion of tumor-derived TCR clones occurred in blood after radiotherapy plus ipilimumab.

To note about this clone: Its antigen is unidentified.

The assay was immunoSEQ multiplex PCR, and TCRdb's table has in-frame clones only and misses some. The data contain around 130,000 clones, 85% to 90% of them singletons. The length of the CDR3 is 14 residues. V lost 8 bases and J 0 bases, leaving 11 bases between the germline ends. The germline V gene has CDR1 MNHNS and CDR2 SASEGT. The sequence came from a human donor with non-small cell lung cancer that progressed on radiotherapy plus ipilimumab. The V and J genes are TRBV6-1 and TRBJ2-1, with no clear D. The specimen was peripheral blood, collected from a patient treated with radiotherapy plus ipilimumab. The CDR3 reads CASCPSSSYNEQFF. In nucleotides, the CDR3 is TGTGCCAGCTGCCCCTCCAGCTCCTACAATGAGCAGTTCTTC.